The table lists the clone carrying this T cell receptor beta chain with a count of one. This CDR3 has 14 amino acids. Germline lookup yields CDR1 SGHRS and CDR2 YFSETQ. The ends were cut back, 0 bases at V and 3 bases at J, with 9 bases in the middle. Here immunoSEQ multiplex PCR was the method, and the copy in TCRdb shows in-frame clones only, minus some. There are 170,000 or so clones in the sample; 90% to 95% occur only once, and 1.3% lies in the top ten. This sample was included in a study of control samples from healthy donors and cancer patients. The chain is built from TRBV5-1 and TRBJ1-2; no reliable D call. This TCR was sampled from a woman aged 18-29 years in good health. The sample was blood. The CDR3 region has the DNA TGCGCCAGCAGCTTGGAGGGAGGTGACTATGGCTACACCTTC. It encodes CASSLEGGDYGYTF.